These 23 T cell receptor beta chains were sequenced from one sample in a study of blood T cell repertoires in COVID-19. Here immunoSEQ multiplex PCR was the method, and the copy in TCRdb shows in-frame clones only, minus some. The table has a few hundred thousand clones, around 79% seen once. The sample consisted of peripheral blood. The receptors derive from an elderly woman with acute or convalescent COVID-19.

V gene TRBV5-4 combines with J gene TRBJ1-2; 7 nucleotides line up with TRBD1. The germline gives CDR1 SGHNT, CDR2 YYREEE (reference sequence). CDR3 size: 14 residues. After removal of 4 bases from V and 7 bases from J, the junction contained 10 bases not matched to a gene. Written as DNA, the CDR3 is TGTGCCAGCAGCGCGGTACAGGGGTGGGGTGGCTACACCTTC. Its protein product is CASSAVQGWGGYTF.

In DNA, the CDR3 is TGCAGTGCTAGTTTCCCAGGGGGGCTGGGCACTGAAGCTTTCTTT. The encoded protein is CSASFPGGLGTEAFF. The chain employs TRBV20-1 and TRBJ1-1; 7 bases agree with TRBD1. Germline V gene data show CDR1 as DFQATT and CDR2 as SNEGSKA (reference sequence). CDR3 length: 15 residues. V dropped 3 bases and J dropped 4; count of bases not matched to a gene: 11.

This chain links TRBV27 with TRBJ1-2, with D possibly being TRBD1 (6 bases). Trimming shortened V by 6 bases and J by 0 bases, and 17 bases separated the two germline ends. The CDR3 spans 16 residues. Germline values: CDR1 MNHEY, CDR2 SMNVEV (reference sequence). CDR3 nucleotide sequence: TGTGCCAGCAGACCTCATACAGGGCGTACTAACTATGGCTACACCTTC. Translation gives CASRPHTGRTNYGYTF.

DNA for the CDR3: TGTGCCAGCGGCCTGCCGAGTGAGCAGTTCTTC. It yields the protein CASGLPSEQFF. The chain employs TRBV3-1 (or the pseudogene TRBV3-2) and TRBJ2-1, with D hard to call. The germline V and J ends were trimmed by 8 bases and 9 bases, with 11 bases remaining between them. Germline CDR1 and CDR2: LGHDT and YNNKEL (reference sequence). This CDR3 has 11 residues.

This clone was seen more than once but under ten times. The gene calls are TRBV5-1 and TRBJ2-3, with D maybe TRBD2 (5 bases). This CDR3 spans 16 amino acids. Deletions cut 0 bases from V and 1 base from J, with 12 bases between. The germline V gene encodes CDR1 SGHRS and CDR2 YFSETQ. The CDR3 sequence is CASSLDLGIGTDTQYF. CDR3 coding DNA: TGCGCCAGCAGCTTGGATCTCGGGATCGGCACAGATACGCAGTATTTT.

This chain connects TRBV5-1 to TRBJ1-1, with D unclear. This CDR3 region has 14 residues. CDR1 is SGHRS and CDR2 is YFSETQ in the germline V gene. The V end lost 0 bases, the J end lost 5 bases, and 11 bases lay between the germline ends. CDR3 protein: CASSLGFGFTEAFF. The CDR3 bases are TGCGCCAGCAGCTTGGGTTTCGGGTTTACTGAAGCTTTCTTT.

CDR3 DNA sequence: TGCGCCAGCAGCCAAGAAGGAGCAGGGCCCGATCAGCCCCAGCATTTT. It translates to CASSQEGAGPDQPQHF. V and J are TRBV4-1 and TRBJ1-5, with a tentative D call TRBD1 (5 bases). Germline values: CDR1 MGHRA, CDR2 YSYEKL. The CDR3 has 16 amino acids. The V gene lost 0 bases and the J gene lost 5 bases, with 14 bases spanning the gap.

The table lists this clone with a few counts. The rearrangement joins TRBV18 to TRBJ1-1; tentative D call: TRBD1 (5 bases). Trimming shortened V by 5 bases and J by 0 bases, and 10 bases separated the two germline ends. The germline CDR1 and CDR2 sequences are KGHSH and LQKENI. The CDR3 length is 14 residues. The CDR3 region has the DNA TGTGCCAGCTCAAGTACAGGCATGAACACTGAAGCTTTCTTT. This gives the protein CASSSTGMNTEAFF.

The genes are TRBV5-4 and TRBJ2-5, with 7 bases that match TRBD2. V shed 6 bases and J 4 bases; nucleotides not matched to a gene: 12. CDR3 length: 15 residues. Looked up from germline, CDR1 is SGHNT and CDR2 is YYREEE (reference sequence). This CDR3 is CASTSLGGGRETQYF. In DNA form, the CDR3 reads TGTGCCAGCACCTCCTTGGGGGGGGGACGAGAGACCCAGTACTTC.

The rearrangement uses TRBV2 and TRBJ1-1; TRBD1 matches at 11 bases. CDR3 length equals 14 residues. CDR1 is SNHLY, CDR2 FYNNEI, per germline. V lost 8 bases to trimming and J lost 5 bases; unmatched junction nucleotides: 7. CDR3 loop: CASVRTGGRTEAFF. Written as DNA, the CDR3 is TGTGCCAGCGTCCGGACAGGGGGCCGGACTGAAGCTTTCTTT.

J is TRBJ2-5 and V is TRBV25-1, with D possibly TRBD1 on 5 matching bases. CDR1 MGHDK and CDR2 SYGVNS come from the germline V gene. Trimming removed 1 base from V and 1 base from J, with 7 bases in between. There are 14 residues in the CDR3. The CDR3 DNA reads as TGTGCCAGCAGTGAATCAGGGTCCCAAGAGACCCAGTACTTC. Its translation: CASSESGSQETQYF.

V usage is TRBV6-5 and J usage is TRBJ1-5; D perhaps matches TRBD1 (6 bases). Trimming stripped 0 bases from V and 3 bases from J, with 9 bases between. The V gene's germline CDR1 is MNHEY and CDR2 SVGAGI. This CDR3 has 15 amino acids. The CDR3 is CASSYSNRVNQPQHF. The DNA of the CDR3 is TGTGCCAGCAGTTACTCTAACAGGGTCAATCAGCCCCAGCATTTT.

The J gene is TRBJ2-1, the V gene TRBV25-1, with TRBD2 matching 8 bases. The J segment lost 5 bases and the V segment lost 4 bases, leaving 7 bases of the junction unmatched. The germline V gene has CDR1 MGHDK and CDR2 SYGVNS. The CDR3 is made up of 15 amino acids. The CDR3 is CASSGSAGVHNEQFF. CDR3 sequence (DNA): TGTGCCAGCAGTGGGTCAGCGGGAGTCCACAATGAGCAGTTCTTC.

This chain connects TRBV2 to TRBJ1-2; 7 bases line up with TRBD1. Germline values: CDR1 SNHLY, CDR2 FYNNEI. The V and J ends lost 4 bases and 4 bases, in that order; junction bases with no gene match: 6. This CDR3 is built from 14 residues. The CDR3 region is CASSGMAGGYGYTF. DNA of the CDR3: TGTGCCAGCAGTGGTATGGCAGGGGGCTATGGCTACACCTTC.

Regarding this clone: Other DNA sequences in this specimen translate into the identical CDR3. The rearrangement joins TRBV5-4 to TRBJ1-1; 8 bases agree with TRBD1. J was trimmed by 8 bases and V by 4 bases; bases with no gene match: 4. CDR1 is SGHNT, CDR2 YYREEE, per germline (reference sequence). The CDR3 has 12 residues. The DNA of the CDR3 is TGTGCCAGCAGCCCCGGACAGGGCGAAGCTTTCTTT. It codes for CASSPGQGEAFF.

This clone was counted a few times. This chain links TRBV19 with TRBJ1-5; maybe TRBD1 (6 bases). V lost 6 bases, J lost 3 bases, and 15 bases lay in between. This CDR3 comprises 15 residues. CDR1 is LNHDA, CDR2 SQIVND, per germline (reference sequence). The CDR3 sequence: CASSLRDKPNQPQHF. The DNA for the CDR3 is TGTGCCAGTAGCCTCCGGGACAAACCCAATCAGCCCCAGCATTTT.

This clone was detected ten times or more. The chain links TRBV7-9 to TRBJ1-2, with 7 bases fitting TRBD1. Germline CDR1 and CDR2: SEHNR and FQNEAQ (reference sequence). The CDR3 consists of 13 residues. V lost 6 bases and J lost 10; bases outside the gene matches: 11. CDR3 bases: TGTGCCAGCAGAAAGGGGGCCGTGGCCTTCTACACCTTC. This codes for CASRKGAVAFYTF.

The V gene is TRBV28, the J gene TRBJ1-2; D perhaps matches TRBD1 (5 bases). The CDR3 runs 14 residues. Per germline, CDR1 MDHEN and CDR2 SYDVKM. Trimming removed 5 bases from V and 0 bases from J, with 10 bases in between. This CDR3 reads CASSPGGSNYGYTF. The CDR3 DNA is TGTGCCAGCAGTCCTGGGGGGTCTAACTATGGCTACACCTTC.

The chain carries TRBV7-9 and TRBJ2-5; possibly TRBD2 for D (6 bases). The V end lost 6 bases, the J end lost 4 bases, and 21 bases lay between the germline ends. The CDR3 is made up of 16 amino acids. CDR1 and CDR2 from the germline V gene are SEHNR and FQNEAQ (reference sequence). CDR3 nucleotides: TGTGCCAGCAGTCCCGGAGGGGCGGCGTCGGGAGAGACCCAGTACTTC. Amino acids: CASSPGGAASGETQYF. The variable domain in full, completed from reference TRBV7-9 and TRBJ2-5, reads DTGVSQNPRHKITKRGQNVTFRCDPISEHNRLYWYRQTLGQGPEFLTYFQNEAQLEKSRLLSDRFSAERPKGSFSTLEIQRTEQGDSAMYLCASSPGGAASGETQYFGPGTRLLVL.

The J gene is TRBJ2-7, the V gene TRBV6-2 or TRBV6-3, with D perhaps TRBD2 (5 bases). The V end was cut by 2 bases, the J end by 4 bases, with 9 bases between. The CDR3 is made up of 13 amino acids. Germline CDR1 reads MNHEY; CDR2 reads SVGEGT. In nucleotides, the CDR3 is TGTGCCAGCAGTTACCTCACGGGGTACGAGCAGTACTTC. This encodes CASSYLTGYEQYF.

The chain couples TRBV4-1 to TRBJ1-3; D is ambiguous. In germline, CDR1 is MGHRA, CDR2 YSYEKL. This CDR3 is built from 15 residues. The V end lost 0 bases, the J end lost 0 bases, and 6 bases lay between the germline ends. The CDR3 protein is CASSQDPNSGNTIYF. CDR3 sequence (DNA): TGCGCCAGCAGCCAAGACCCAAACTCTGGAAACACCATATATTTT.

This chain connects TRBV2 to TRBJ2-2, with 8 bases that match TRBD2. J was trimmed by 6 bases and V by 7 bases; bases with no gene match: 7. From germline, CDR1 is SNHLY and CDR2 FYNNEI. The CDR3 covers 14 residues. The DNA of the CDR3 is TGTGCCAGCACCGACGGGAGGGGTCCCGGGGAGCTGTTTTTT. This translates into CASTDGRGPGELFF.

The chain is built from TRBV20-1 and TRBJ2-2; 10 nucleotides align to TRBD2. The CDR3 loop spans 15 amino acids. Germline lookup yields CDR1 DFQATT and CDR2 SNEGSKA (reference sequence). V was pared by 3 bases and J by 2 bases, with 3 bases of the junction left unmatched. The chain's CDR3 is CSASRTSGNTGELFF. The DNA for the CDR3 is TGCAGTGCTAGTAGGACTAGCGGAAACACCGGGGAGCTGTTTTTT.